This is a list of T cell receptor beta chains from one sample in a study of Graves' ophthalmopathy and Graves' hyperthyroidism. TCRdb redid the calling of the multiplex PCR reads with MiXCR, one entry per CDR3 protein. The sample records about 220,000 distinct CDR3 sequences, roughly 21% being singletons. The source material was peripheral blood. The receptor set was obtained from a woman aged 45-59 years with Graves' ophthalmopathy. Both conserved end residues are part of each CDR3. Each record gives: D gene, V gene, J gene, clone size, CDR3 DNA, CDR3 protein. The D gene is left open where the match is weak. Expanded clones get a size class; other rows say once, few or many, or leave the size out.

.	TRBV12-3/TRBV12-4	TRBJ1-6	few	TGTGCCAGCAGTTTCACTTCCTATAATTCACCCCTCCACTTT	CASSFTSYNSPLHF
TRBD2	TRBV7-3	TRBJ2-3	.	TGTGCCAGCAGGGGGGGGAGCGCCTCCACAGATACGCAGTATTTT	CASRGGSASTDTQYF
.	TRBV6-1	TRBJ1-2	few	TGTGCCAGCAGTGAAGCGCAACCGGGAGCTCGGTATGGCTACACCTTC	CASSEAQPGARYGYTF
.	TRBV29-1	TRBJ2-7	.	TGCAGCGTTGAAGAGGGCACCTCCTACGAGCAGTACTTC	CSVEEGTSYEQYF
.	TRBV27	TRBJ2-6	.	TGTGCCAGCAGTCGCTACTACAGGGAGTCCGGGGCCAACGTCCTGACTTTC	CASSRYYRESGANVLTF
.	TRBV5-1	TRBJ2-2	.	TGCGCCAGCAGCCCGGACCCTACTTCCGGGGAGCTGTTTTTT	CASSPDPTSGELFF
TRBD1	TRBV3-1	TRBJ1-5	few	TGTGCCAGCAGCCTCGGGACAGGGGGTCAGCCCCAGCATTTT	CASSLGTGGQPQHF
.	TRBV5-1	TRBJ1-1	many	TGCGCCAGCAGCCCCTGGGGTGTAGGAAAGGGCACTGAAGCTTTCTTT	CASSPWGVGKGTEAFF
.	TRBV6-5	TRBJ1-6	many	TGTGCCAGCAGTTACTCTAGGGTTCCTCATAATTCACCCCTCCACTTT	CASSYSRVPHNSPLHF
TRBD2	TRBV20-1	TRBJ2-5	many	TGCAGTGCTACGCTCCCGGCTAGCGGGTTTGAAGAGACCCAGTACTTC	CSATLPASGFEETQYF
.	TRBV18	TRBJ1-1	many	TGTGCCAGCTCACCACCAGGGAGGAACACTGAAGCTTTCTTT	CASSPPGRNTEAFF
TRBD2	TRBV11-2	TRBJ2-5	.	TGTGCCAGCAGCCAACTCAGCGGGAGCCTACAAGAGACCCAGTACTTC	CASSQLSGSLQETQYF
.	TRBV24-1	TRBJ1-5	.	TGTGCCACCAGTGATTCGTCGACATATAGCAATCAGCCCCAGCATTTT	CATSDSSTYSNQPQHF
.	TRBV4-1	TRBJ1-1	many	TGCGCCAGCAGCCGTCGGACAGACGTGAACACTGAAGCTTTCTTT	CASSRRTDVNTEAFF
.	TRBV6-5	TRBJ2-7	many	TGTGCCAGCAGTCGGTACGACAGGAACGACGAGCAGTACTTC	CASSRYDRNDEQYF
TRBD1	TRBV6-5	TRBJ1-2	many	TGTGCCAGCAGTTACCCCGGGACAGGGGGCGCGATTCCGGGCTACACCTTC	CASSYPGTGGAIPGYTF
.	TRBV6-1	TRBJ2-3	few	TGTGCCACCCTCGGGGTCACAGATACGCAGTATTTT	CATLGVTDTQYF
.	TRBV6-2/TRBV6-3	TRBJ1-5	.	TGTGCCAGCAGCAATGGACAGTCCACCAATCAGCCCCAGCATTTT	CASSNGQSTNQPQHF
TRBD1	TRBV28	TRBJ1-2	.	TGTGCCAGCGCATCCTCAGGCAGGGGGGCAGACTATGGCTACACCTTC	CASASSGRGADYGYTF
.	TRBV7-6	TRBJ2-2	many	TGTGCCAGCAGCGCTAATGCAGGGCGAACCGGGGAGCTGTTTTTT	CASSANAGRTGELFF
.	TRBV5-1	TRBJ2-7	many	TGCGCCAGCAGCCCGCGGGTCGGGGCTACCTACGAGCAGTACTTC	CASSPRVGATYEQYF
.	TRBV28	TRBJ1-2	.	TGTGCCAGCACAGTGGGAGATGGCTACACCTTC	CASTVGDGYTF
.	TRBV20-1	TRBJ2-2	.	TGCAGTGCTAGAGGGCCCCGCACCGGGGAGCTGTTTTTT	CSARGPRTGELFF
.	TRBV19	TRBJ2-7	many	TGTGCCAGTAGTAGAGGGGTCGCCTACGAGCAGTACTTC	CASSRGVAYEQYF
TRBD1	TRBV2	TRBJ2-5	many	TGTGCCAGCAGTTCCCCAGGGGGTAGGCAAGAGACCCAGTACTTC	CASSSPGGRQETQYF
.	TRBV20-1	TRBJ1-1	many	TGCAGTGCTATATCGGGGGGTCTGAACACTGAAGCTTTCTTT	CSAISGGLNTEAFF
.	TRBV15	TRBJ1-2	.	TGTGCCACCAGCAGAGATCTTGAGGTGAAGGACTATGGCTACACCTTC	CATSRDLEVKDYGYTF
.	TRBV12-3/TRBV12-4	TRBJ2-5	many	TGTGCCAGCAGTAACCGGGACCTCACTGTGCCCCAGTACTTC	CASSNRDLTVPQYF
.	TRBV25-1	TRBJ2-2	.	TGTGCCAGCAGCCGACAGTCGAACACCGGGGAGCTGTTTTTT	CASSRQSNTGELFF
.	TRBV27	TRBJ2-7	many	TGTGCCAGCCCTTGGTCCTACGAGCAGTACTTC	CASPWSYEQYF
.	TRBV27	TRBJ1-1	many	TGTGCCAGCAGTACCTCAGGGGCGGCTGAAGCTTTCTTT	CASSTSGAAEAFF
TRBD2	TRBV29-1	TRBJ2-2	.	TGCAGCGTTGGAGGGGCTAGCGGGAGTGGGGAGCTGTTTTTT	CSVGGASGSGELFF
.	TRBV20-1	TRBJ2-2	many	TGCAGTGCTAGCGGGAGAGTCACGAACACCGGGGAGCTGTTTTTT	CSASGRVTNTGELFF
TRBD1	TRBV5-1	TRBJ2-4	.	TGCGCCAGCAGCTCGGGGGACAGGGGGTCCAAAAACATTCAGTACTTC	CASSSGDRGSKNIQYF
.	TRBV5-1	TRBJ2-5	few	TGCGCCAGCAGTCGCGGGGACAGAGAAGAGACCCAGTACTTC	CASSRGDREETQYF
.	TRBV7-7	TRBJ2-5	many	TGTGCTAGCAGCTTAGCCCTGGGGTTAGGACTCCAAGAGACCCAGTACTTC	CASSLALGLGLQETQYF
.	TRBV6-5	TRBJ1-6	once	TGTGCCAGCAGTTACGGGCAGATTGATAATTCACCCCTCCACTTT	CASSYGQIDNSPLHF
TRBD1	TRBV6-2/TRBV6-3	TRBJ1-1	many	TGTGCCAGCAGAAACAGGGGAGCGGGCACTGAAGCTTTCTTT	CASRNRGAGTEAFF
.	TRBV20-1	TRBJ2-7	many	TGCAGTGCTAGAGAGTGGGGCCGACGCTACTACGAGCAGTACTTC	CSAREWGRRYYEQYF
TRBD1	TRBV20-1	TRBJ1-3	many	TGCAGTGCTAGAGACACAGGGGGGAACGGAAACACCATATATTTT	CSARDTGGNGNTIYF
TRBD1	TRBV28	TRBJ2-5	few	TGTGCCAGCAGTTTATTGGGGACAGGGGCCCAAGAGACCCAGTACTTC	CASSLLGTGAQETQYF
.	TRBV15	TRBJ2-7	many	TGTGCCACCAGCAGAGGGACTTACTACGAGCAGTACTTC	CATSRGTYYEQYF
.	TRBV19	TRBJ2-6	many	TGTGCCAGTAGTTACGGGACCAAGACTGGGGCCAACGTCCTGACTTTC	CASSYGTKTGANVLTF
.	TRBV20-1	TRBJ2-7	many	TGCAGTGCTAGACTGCCGGGGTTCTACGAGCAGTACTTC	CSARLPGFYEQYF